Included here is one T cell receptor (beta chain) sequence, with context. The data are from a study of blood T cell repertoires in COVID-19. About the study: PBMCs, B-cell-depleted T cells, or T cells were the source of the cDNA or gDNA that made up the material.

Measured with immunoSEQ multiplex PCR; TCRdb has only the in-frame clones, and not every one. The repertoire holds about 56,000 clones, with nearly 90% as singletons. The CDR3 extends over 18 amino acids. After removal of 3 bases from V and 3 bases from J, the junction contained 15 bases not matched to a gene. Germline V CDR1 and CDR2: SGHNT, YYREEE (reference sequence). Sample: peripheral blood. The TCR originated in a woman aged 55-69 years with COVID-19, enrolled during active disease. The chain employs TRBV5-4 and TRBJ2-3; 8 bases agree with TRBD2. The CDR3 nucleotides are TGTGCCAGCAGCTGGGGGGGGACCGGGAGGGCCTTAACAGATACGCAGTATTTT. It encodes CASSWGGTGRALTDTQYF.